The following is a TCR beta chain sequence with its context. The data were taken from a study of blood T cell repertoires in COVID-19. Study-level information: Samples came from the United States, Italy and Spain, spanning acute and convalescent COVID-19. T cells, B-cell-depleted T cells, or PBMCs supplied cDNA or gDNA.

Germline CDR1 is LNHDA and CDR2 is SQIVND (reference sequence). There are 17 residues in the CDR3. V trimming: 3 bases; J trimming: 0 bases; junction bases outside the gene matches: 5. Under the authors' procedure: Cell counts per sample came from amplifying reference gene primers. Using immunoSEQ multiplex PCR, the repertoire was profiled, and TCRdb retains in-frame clones only, with some absent. The V and J calls and clone size were taken over from that table, and D and trimming were inferred from the DNA. Of about 140,000 clones detected, more than 70% appear once; the ten largest clones hold 5.5%. Everyone who took part was about 18 to 90 years old, and they came from over 20 US areas.

Sequencing was performed on PBMCs or T cells enriched from blood (not recorded which). The clonotype originates from a man aged 35 to 55 with acute COVID-19. The chain links TRBV19 to TRBJ2-1, with TRBD2 matching 10 bases. CDR3 sequence: CASSIHPSGSSYNEQFF. In DNA, the CDR3 is TGTGCCAGTAGTATTCACCCTAGCGGGAGCTCCTACAATGAGCAGTTCTTC.